The clone carrying this T cell receptor (beta chain) was counted between two and nine times. What it recognizes is unknown. Tagging with unique molecular identifiers was applied to individual cDNA molecules. MiXCR was run by TCRdb on the 5' RACE reads, yielding one entry per CDR3 protein. The repertoire holds 32,000 or so distinct CDR3 sequences, with approximately 6% as singletons. These data originate in a study of early T cells in non-severe SARS-CoV-2 infection. The overall study: From unsorted whole blood, bulk RNA was sequenced, and the chains remained unpaired.

J lost 2 bases, V lost 4 bases, and 9 bases had no gene match. Germline CDR1 is KGHDR and CDR2 is SFDVKD. This CDR3 region has 19 residues. Study-level points and caveats: Matching results from VDJdb favored anti-spike CD8 responses, leaving private and CD4 specificities undetected.

The sequencing input was whole blood. The receptor comes from an adult who was a healthcare worker with PCR-confirmed SARS-CoV-2 infection or an uninfected control (not recorded which). The chain joins TRBV24-1 to TRBJ2-6; the match to TRBD1 covers 11 bases. The CDR3 DNA reads as TGTGCCACCAGTGACCCAACCAGGACAGGGGGCACTGGGGCCAACGTCCTGACTTTC. It yields the protein CATSDPTRTGGTGANVLTF.